This T cell receptor (beta chain) is drawn from a study of T-cell memory formation after mild COVID-19. Study overall: Largely donor-specific TCR clusters were found. General study results and limits: The study detected some responding clones in pre-infection memory, suggesting cross-reactive memory joined. Contracting CD4+ clones sat mainly in CM and EM; CD8+ in EMRA. Later expanders leaned toward CD4+, whereas clones contracting from day 15 to 85 were balanced CD4/CD8.

This clonotype turned up a few times. Its antigen is still unknown. In TCRdb, the 5' RACE reads were re-called with MiXCR into one record per CDR3 protein. The data contain 190,000 or so distinct CDR3 sequences, 27% of them singletons. The sequencing sample was made of PBMCs or a T cell subset sorted from them (not recorded which). This receptor was obtained from an adult woman who had mild COVID-19 (a few samples of this study predate the infection). Cell type and time point are not known.

CDR3 region: CASQKERQQGTIYF. CDR3 DNA sequence: TGTGCCAGCCAAAAAGAGAGGCAACAAGGCACCATATATTTT. The chain links TRBV4-2 to TRBJ1-3; no firm D call. V was shortened by 8 bases and J by 9 bases, with 20 bases between the two germline ends. This CDR3 has 14 residues. The germline V gene encodes CDR1 LGHNA and CDR2 YNFKEQ.